A single T cell receptor (beta chain) is shown here with its context. Its specific antigen is unknown. No much larger clone exists at a distance of one base, and base qualities are not known. This record comes from a study of blood T cell repertoires in COVID-19 (dated by TCRdb to the early 2020s). General notes on the study: Samples covering the acute and convalescent phases of COVID-19 were provided by collaborators in the United States, Italy and Spain. The material from the prospective study consisted of cDNA or gDNA derived from T cells, B-cell-depleted T cells, or PBMCs. Subjects who had been exposed to COVID-19, were actively infected with it, or had recovered from it provided the deeply sampled blood TCRbeta repertoires that made up the dataset. The repertoires were released in a freely available public database meant as a resource for research on the immune response to SARS-CoV-2. The samples were drawn from two sources: the first 160 participants of the ongoing ImmuneRACE study, and 1,200 or so subjects contributed by 6 global collaborators. Sample metadata almost always included a de-identified subject ID, COVID-19 status, age in years and sex. HLA class I and class II types, where available, came from metadata supplied by the sample provider rather than from assay-based typing.

TCRbeta CDR3 regions were amplified from genomic DNA using the immunoSEQ Assay, a bias-controlled multiplex PCR. Per the source publication's procedure: Within the assay, amplification of reference gene primers was used to estimate how many nucleated cells each sample contained. To quantify the absolute abundance of each unique TCRbeta CDR3 rearrangement, sequence reads were collapsed and filtered. For each sample, productive Simpson clonality was calculated as the square root of Simpson's diversity index over productive rearrangements. TCRdb limited this immuneACCESS table to in-frame rearrangements with V and J called. A share of clones is missing; checked studies link under half to unresolved V genes, and the rest is unexplained. V and J calls and clone size are those listed in that table; D and trimming were worked out from the DNA. This sample comprises some 140,000 clones, roughly 90% of them detected only once. Clones ranked in the top ten supply 2% to 2.5% of the sample.

The collaborating institutions used their own protocols to collect whole blood in K2EDTA tubes. For TCRbeta analysis, collaborator samples were shipped as frozen whole blood, as isolated PBMCs, or as DNA extracted from either sample type. The investigation overall reported the following: The quantity of clinical and demographic metadata differed by source and by participant and was supplied without curation.

The receptor was derived from a man between 65 and 80 years old with active COVID-19. The sample was peripheral blood.

The sequenced DNA: TGTGCCAGTAGTATAGCATCTGAGGAAGCGGCTCCCTCCTACAATGAGCAGTTCTTC. Its protein product is CASSIASEEAAPSYNEQFF. The V and J segments used are TRBV19 and TRBJ2-1; 5 matching bases give a weak D call of TRBD2. V is clipped by 1 base and J by 0 bases, and the sequence between their germline boundaries is 19 bases long. Per the germline V gene (reference sequence), LNHDA is the CDR1 and SQIVND is the CDR2. The CDR3 measures 19 amino acids from cysteine to phenylalanine. Only CDR3 DNA is held: 57 bases, read in frame from base 1.